The clone carrying this T cell receptor (beta chain) was counted only a few times. This sample stems from a study of blood T cell repertoires in COVID-19. Whole-study context: Some COVID-19 samples were acute and others convalescent; all came from the United States, Italy and Spain. From T cells, B-cell-depleted T cells, or PBMCs came the material, which was cDNA or gDNA.

The CDR3 is 18 amino acids. With V trimmed by 3 bases and J by 4 bases, 12 bases remained unmatched. Germline CDR1 LGHNA, CDR2 YSLEER. As handled by the study authors: Nucleated cell counts were estimated from reference gene primer amplification. Libraries were prepared by immunoSEQ multiplex PCR; TCRdb keeps only in-frame clonotypes and omits some of them. V, J and clone size reflect that table, while D and trimming were determined from the DNA. Of 65,000 to 70,000 clones in the sample, 70% to 80% were seen once. This TCR derives from a human donor in a cohort sampled during active COVID-19. The chain links TRBV4-3 to TRBJ1-4, with 9 positions matching TRBD1. The sequenced sample consisted of peripheral blood. CDR3 coding DNA: TGCGCCAGCAGCCACCGGGGACAGGGTGGATCCGGTAATGAAAAACTGTTTTTT. Protein product: CASSHRGQGGSGNEKLFF.